This passage covers 5 T cell receptor beta chains from one sample sequenced in a study of shared clonotypes between healthy human individuals. Sequencing used immunoSEQ multiplex PCR; TCRdb keeps in-frame clones, though not all of them. Of more than 1.2 million clones in the sample, less than 99% were seen once. The sequenced material came from naive CD4+ T cells sorted from blood. Subset: CD45RA+ positively selected. These TCRs come from a man aged 30 to 39 in good health.

The CDR3 nucleotides read TGTGCCAGCAGCGCCCCAATTAGCGCCCCTACGAATGAGCAGTTCTTC. It specifies CASSAPISAPTNEQFF. The rearrangement uses TRBV7-8 and TRBJ2-1; possible D gene TRBD2, 5 bases. Germline lookup yields CDR1 SGHVS and CDR2 FQNEAQ. This CDR3 comprises 16 residues. Trimming removed 5 bases from V and 7 bases from J, with 21 bases in between.

The chain carries TRBV2 and TRBJ1-5, with unresolved D. CDR3 length: 15 residues. Germline-derived CDR1 and CDR2 are SNHLY and FYNNEI. The ends were cut back, 6 bases at V and 7 bases at J, with 19 bases in the middle. The CDR3 coding sequence is TGTGCCAGCAGGCTAAGGTCAGGAGAGGGACAGCCCCAGCATTTT. Translating gives CASRLRSGEGQPQHF.

The V call is TRBV11-2, the J call TRBJ2-1; 7 bases agree with TRBD2. Germline CDR1 is SGHAT and CDR2 is FQNNGV. After removal of 5 bases from V and 15 bases from J, the junction contained 16 bases not matched to a gene. The CDR3 runs to 14 residues. The CDR3 loop reads CASSRPRTGGTGFF. In DNA, the CDR3 is TGTGCCAGCAGCCGCCCTCGGACGGGAGGTACTGGGTTCTTC.

The CDR3 region is CASSRRLAALYNEQFF. CDR3 nucleotide sequence: TGTGCCAGCAGCCGAAGACTAGCGGCATTGTACAATGAGCAGTTCTTC. This chain uses TRBV7-2 with TRBJ2-1; 9 bases are shared with TRBD2. Germline values: CDR1 SGHTA, CDR2 FQGNSA. V lost 5 bases, J lost 4 bases, and 9 bases stayed unmatched. This CDR3 contains 16 residues.

The V and J genes are TRBV5-6 and TRBJ2-3; D is unresolved. Per germline, CDR1 SGHDT and CDR2 YYEEEE. Deletions cut 3 bases from V and 0 bases from J, with 11 bases between. The CDR3 is made up of 15 amino acids. The CDR3 region is CASSSLPASTDTQYF. In DNA, the CDR3 is TGTGCCAGCAGCTCCCTGCCCGCTAGCACAGATACGCAGTATTTT.